This T cell receptor (beta chain) is from a study of blood T cell repertoires in COVID-19. As for the study in general: Italy, Spain and the United States were the sources of the convalescent and acute COVID-19 samples. Nucleic acid was either cDNA or gDNA, and it came from T cells, B-cell-depleted T cells, or PBMCs.

In the original analysis: Nucleated cell number was recorded as an estimate derived from reference gene primer amplification. Generated by immunoSEQ multiplex PCR, the TCRdb table keeps only in-frame clones and is missing some. V and J calls and clone size follow that table, whereas D and trimming were derived from the DNA. This sample has about 220,000 clones; 85% occur once, and the top ten carry 2.9%. Germline V lookup: CDR1 MNHEY, CDR2 SMNVEV (reference sequence). The germline V and J ends were trimmed by 2 bases and 3 bases, with 8 bases remaining between them. The CDR3 extends over 13 amino acids. Note on this clone: This CDR3 is also generated by other DNA sequences in the sample.

Sequenced material: peripheral blood. The clonotype comes from a man aged 50 to 59 who had recovered from COVID-19. The V and J genes are TRBV27 and TRBJ2-7; D might be TRBD1 (6 bases). Here the CDR3 DNA reads TGTGCCAGCAGTTTAGGGACATTCTACGAGCAGTACTTC. It specifies CASSLGTFYEQYF.